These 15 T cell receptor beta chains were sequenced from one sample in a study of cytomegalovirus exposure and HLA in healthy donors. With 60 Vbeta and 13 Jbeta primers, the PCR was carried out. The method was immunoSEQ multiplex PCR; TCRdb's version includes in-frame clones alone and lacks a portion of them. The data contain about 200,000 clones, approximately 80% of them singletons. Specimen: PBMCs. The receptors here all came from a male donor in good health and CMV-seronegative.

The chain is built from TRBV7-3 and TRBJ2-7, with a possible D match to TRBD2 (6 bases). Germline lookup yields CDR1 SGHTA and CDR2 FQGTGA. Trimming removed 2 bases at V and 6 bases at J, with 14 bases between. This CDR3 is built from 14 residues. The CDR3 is CASSLFLQGGEQYF. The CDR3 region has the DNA TGTGCCAGCAGCTTATTCTTGCAGGGAGGCGAGCAGTACTTC.

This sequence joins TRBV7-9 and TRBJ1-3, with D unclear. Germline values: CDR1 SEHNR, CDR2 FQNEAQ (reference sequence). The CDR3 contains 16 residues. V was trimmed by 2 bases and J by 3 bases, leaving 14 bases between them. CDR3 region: CASSLSEGNLGNTIYF. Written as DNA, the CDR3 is TGTGCCAGCAGCTTAAGTGAGGGAAATCTTGGAAACACCATATATTTT.

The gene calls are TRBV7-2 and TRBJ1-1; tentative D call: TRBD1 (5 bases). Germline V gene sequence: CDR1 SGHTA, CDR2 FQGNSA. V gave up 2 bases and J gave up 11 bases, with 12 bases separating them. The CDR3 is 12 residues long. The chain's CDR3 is CASSLLVGGAFF. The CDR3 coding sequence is TGTGCCAGCAGCTTACTGGTGGGGGGGGCTTTCTTT.

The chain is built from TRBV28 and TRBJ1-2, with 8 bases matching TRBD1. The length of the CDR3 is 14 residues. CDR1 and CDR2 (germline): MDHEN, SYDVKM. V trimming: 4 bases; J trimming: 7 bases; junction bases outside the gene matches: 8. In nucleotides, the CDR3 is TGTGCCAGCAGTTCTGGACAGGGCCATCTTGGCTACACCTTC. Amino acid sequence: CASSSGQGHLGYTF.

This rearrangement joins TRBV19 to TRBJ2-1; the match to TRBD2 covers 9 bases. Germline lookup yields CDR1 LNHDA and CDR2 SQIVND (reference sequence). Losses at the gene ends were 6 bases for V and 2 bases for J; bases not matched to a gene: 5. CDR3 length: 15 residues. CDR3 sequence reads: CASSLAGETYNEQFF. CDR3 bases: TGTGCCAGTAGCTTAGCGGGAGAAACCTACAATGAGCAGTTCTTC. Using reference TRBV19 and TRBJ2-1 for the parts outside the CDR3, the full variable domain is DGGITQSPKYLFRKEGQNVTLSCEQNLNHDAMYWYRQDPGQGLRLIYYSQIVNDFQKGDIAEGYSVSREKKESFPLTVTSAQKNPTAFYLCASSLAGETYNEQFFGPGTRLTVL.

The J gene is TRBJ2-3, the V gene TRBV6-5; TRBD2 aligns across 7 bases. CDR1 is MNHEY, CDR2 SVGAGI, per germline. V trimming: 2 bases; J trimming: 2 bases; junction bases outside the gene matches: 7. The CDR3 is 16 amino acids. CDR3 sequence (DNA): TGTGCCAGCAGTTACGACCCAGCGGGGAACACAGATACGCAGTATTTT. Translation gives CASSYDPAGNTDTQYF.

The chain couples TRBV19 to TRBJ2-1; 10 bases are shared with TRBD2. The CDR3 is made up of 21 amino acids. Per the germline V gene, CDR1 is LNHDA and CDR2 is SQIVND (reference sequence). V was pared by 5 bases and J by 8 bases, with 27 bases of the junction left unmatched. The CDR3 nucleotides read TGTGCCAGTAGTCCAAGGGGAAGGCTAGCGGGAGACTCTAGTGAACGGGATGAGCAGTTCTTC. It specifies CASSPRGRLAGDSSERDEQFF.

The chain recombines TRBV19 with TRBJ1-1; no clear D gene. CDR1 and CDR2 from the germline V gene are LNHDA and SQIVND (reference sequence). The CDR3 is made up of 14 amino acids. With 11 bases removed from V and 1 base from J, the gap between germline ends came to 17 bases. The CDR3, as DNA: TGTGCCGCCCAGAGAGGACGGGAGAACACTGAAGCTTTCTTT. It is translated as CAAQRGRENTEAFF.

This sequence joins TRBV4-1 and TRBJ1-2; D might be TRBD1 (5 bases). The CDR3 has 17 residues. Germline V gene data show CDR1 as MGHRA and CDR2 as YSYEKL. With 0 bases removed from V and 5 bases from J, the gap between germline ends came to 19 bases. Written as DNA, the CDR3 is TGCGCCAGCAGCCAAGATATTTGGGGCAGGGATGATTATGGCTACACCTTC. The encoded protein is CASSQDIWGRDDYGYTF.

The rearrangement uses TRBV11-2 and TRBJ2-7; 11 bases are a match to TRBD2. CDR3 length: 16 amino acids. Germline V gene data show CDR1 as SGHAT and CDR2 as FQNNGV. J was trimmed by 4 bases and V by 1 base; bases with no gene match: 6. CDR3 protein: CASSLGTSGRAYEQYF. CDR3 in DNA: TGTGCCAGCAGCTTAGGGACTAGCGGGCGGGCGTACGAGCAGTACTTC.

CDR3 DNA sequence: TGTGCCAGCAGCCAACCCGGACTAGCGGGACCCTCGGGTGAGCAGTTCTTC. It translates to CASSQPGLAGPSGEQFF. V is TRBV4-2 and J is TRBJ2-1; 12 nucleotides align to TRBD2. Per the germline V gene, CDR1 is LGHNA and CDR2 is YNFKEQ. The CDR3 totals 17 residues. With V trimmed by 2 bases and J by 9 bases, 11 bases remained unmatched.

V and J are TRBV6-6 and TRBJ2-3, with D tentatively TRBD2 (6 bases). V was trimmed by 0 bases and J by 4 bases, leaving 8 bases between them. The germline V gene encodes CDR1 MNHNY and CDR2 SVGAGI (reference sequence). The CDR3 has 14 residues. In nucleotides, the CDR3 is TGTGCCAGCAGTTACTCGGGACTTGCAGATACGCAGTATTTT. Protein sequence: CASSYSGLADTQYF.

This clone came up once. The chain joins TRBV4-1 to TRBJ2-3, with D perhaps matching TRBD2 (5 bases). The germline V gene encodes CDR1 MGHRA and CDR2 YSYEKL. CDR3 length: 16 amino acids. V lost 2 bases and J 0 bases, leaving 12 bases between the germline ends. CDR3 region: CASSQLWAGSTDTQYF. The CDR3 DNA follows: TGCGCCAGCAGCCAATTATGGGCGGGTAGCACAGATACGCAGTATTTT.

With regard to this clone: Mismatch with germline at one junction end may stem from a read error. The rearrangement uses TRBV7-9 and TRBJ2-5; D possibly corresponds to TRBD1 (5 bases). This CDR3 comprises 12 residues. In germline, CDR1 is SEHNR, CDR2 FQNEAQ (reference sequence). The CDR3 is CSSSFREETQYF. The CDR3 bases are TGTTCCAGCAGCTTCAGGGAAGAGACCCAGTACTTC.

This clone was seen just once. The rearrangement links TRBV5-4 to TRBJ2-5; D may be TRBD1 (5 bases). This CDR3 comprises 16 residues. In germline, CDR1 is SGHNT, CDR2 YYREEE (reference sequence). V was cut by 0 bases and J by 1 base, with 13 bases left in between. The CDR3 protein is CASSLDPGRVQETQYF. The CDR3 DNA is TGTGCCAGCAGCTTGGATCCAGGGCGAGTCCAAGAGACCCAGTACTTC.